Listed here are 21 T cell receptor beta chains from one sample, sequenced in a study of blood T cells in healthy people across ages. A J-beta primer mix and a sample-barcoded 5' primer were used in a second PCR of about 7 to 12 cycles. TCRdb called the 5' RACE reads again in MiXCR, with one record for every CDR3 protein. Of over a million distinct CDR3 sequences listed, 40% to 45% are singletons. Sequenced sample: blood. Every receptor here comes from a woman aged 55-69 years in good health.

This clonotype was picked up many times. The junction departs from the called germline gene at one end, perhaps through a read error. The CDR3 DNA is TGCAGCGGAACAGGGGTCTCCAACGAGCAGTACTTC. Protein product: CSGTGVSNEQYF. The genes are TRBV29-1 and TRBJ2-7; TRBD1 agrees at 7 bases. The CDR3 is 12 amino acids. Germline lookup yields CDR1 SQVTM and CDR2 ANQGSEA.

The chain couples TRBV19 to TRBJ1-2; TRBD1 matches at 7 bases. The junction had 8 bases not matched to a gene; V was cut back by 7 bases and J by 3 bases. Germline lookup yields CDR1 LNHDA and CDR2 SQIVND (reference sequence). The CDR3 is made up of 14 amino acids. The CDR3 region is CASTPGQTDYGYTF. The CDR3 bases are TGTGCCAGTACCCCGGGACAGACCGACTATGGCTACACCTTC. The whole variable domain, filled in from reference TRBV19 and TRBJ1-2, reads DGGITQSPKYLFRKEGQNVTLSCEQNLNHDAMYWYRQDPGQGLRLIYYSQIVNDFQKGDIAEGYSVSREKKESFPLTVTSAQKNPTAFYLCASTPGQTDYGYTFGSGTRLTVV.

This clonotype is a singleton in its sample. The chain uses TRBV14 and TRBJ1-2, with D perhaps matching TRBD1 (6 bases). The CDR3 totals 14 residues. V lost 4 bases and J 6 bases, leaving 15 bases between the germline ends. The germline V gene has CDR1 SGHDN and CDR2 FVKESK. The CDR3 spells CASSLKNRGDGYTF. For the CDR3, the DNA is TGTGCCAGCAGCCTCAAGAATAGGGGGGATGGCTACACCTTC. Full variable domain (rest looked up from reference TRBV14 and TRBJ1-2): EAGVTQFPSHSVIEKGQTVTLRCDPISGHDNLYWYRRVMGKEIKFLLHFVKESKQDESGMPNNRFLAERTGGTYSTLKVQPAELEDSGVYFCASSLKNRGDGYTFGSGTRLTVV.

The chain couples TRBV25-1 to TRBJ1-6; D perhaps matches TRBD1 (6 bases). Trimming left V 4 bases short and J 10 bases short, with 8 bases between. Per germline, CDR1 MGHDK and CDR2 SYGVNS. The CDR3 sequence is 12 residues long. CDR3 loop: CASSAGVSPLHF. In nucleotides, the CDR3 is TGTGCCAGCAGTGCAGGGGTCTCACCCCTCCACTTT.

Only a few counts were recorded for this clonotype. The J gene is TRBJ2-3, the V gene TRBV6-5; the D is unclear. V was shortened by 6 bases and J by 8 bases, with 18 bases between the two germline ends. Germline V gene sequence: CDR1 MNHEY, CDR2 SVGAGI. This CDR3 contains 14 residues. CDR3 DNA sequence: TGTGCCAGCAGCCCCCAAGCCTATACTGGTACGCAGTATTTT. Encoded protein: CASSPQAYTGTQYF.

This chain's CDR3 is CASSFEAGRNQETQYF. CDR3 DNA sequence: TGTGCCAGCAGTTTTGAAGCCGGACGGAACCAAGAGACCCAGTACTTC. V usage is TRBV28 and J usage is TRBJ2-5; D call uncertain. Trimming took off 3 bases at V and 0 bases at J, with 14 bases between the two ends. This CDR3 is 16 amino acids long. The V gene's germline CDR1 is MDHEN and CDR2 SYDVKM. Using reference TRBV28 and TRBJ2-5 for the parts outside the CDR3, the full variable domain is DVKVTQSSRYLVKRTGEKVFLECVQDMDHENMFWYRQDPGLGLRLIYFSYDVKMKEKGDIPEGYSVSREKKERFSLILESASTNQTSMYLCASSFEAGRNQETQYFGPGTRLLVL.

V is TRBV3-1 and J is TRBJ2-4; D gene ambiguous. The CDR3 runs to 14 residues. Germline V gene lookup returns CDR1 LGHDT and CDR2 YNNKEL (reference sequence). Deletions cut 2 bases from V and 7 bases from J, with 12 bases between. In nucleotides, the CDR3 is TGTGCCAGCAGCCAATGGACGAAACAGAACATTCAGTACTTC. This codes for CASSQWTKQNIQYF. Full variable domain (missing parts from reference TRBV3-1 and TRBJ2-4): DTAVSQTPKYLVTQMGNDKSIKCEQNLGHDTMYWYKQDSKKFLKIMFSYNNKELIINETVPNRFSPKSPDKAHLNLHINSLELGDSAVYFCASSQWTKQNIQYFGAGTRLSVL.

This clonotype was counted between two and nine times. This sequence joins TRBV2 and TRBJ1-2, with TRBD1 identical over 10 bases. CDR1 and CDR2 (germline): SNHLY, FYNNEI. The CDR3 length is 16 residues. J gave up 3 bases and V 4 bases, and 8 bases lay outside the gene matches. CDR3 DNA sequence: TGTGCCAGCAGTGGGGAAGACAGGGGGCCTTACTATGGCTACACCTTC. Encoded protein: CASSGEDRGPYYGYTF.

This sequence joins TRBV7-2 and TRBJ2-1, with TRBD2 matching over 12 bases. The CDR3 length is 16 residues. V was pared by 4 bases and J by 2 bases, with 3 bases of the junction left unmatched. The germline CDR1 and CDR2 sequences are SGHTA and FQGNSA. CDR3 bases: TGTGCCAGCAGCTCAGGACTAGCGGGACCCTACAATGAGCAGTTCTTC. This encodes CASSSGLAGPYNEQFF.

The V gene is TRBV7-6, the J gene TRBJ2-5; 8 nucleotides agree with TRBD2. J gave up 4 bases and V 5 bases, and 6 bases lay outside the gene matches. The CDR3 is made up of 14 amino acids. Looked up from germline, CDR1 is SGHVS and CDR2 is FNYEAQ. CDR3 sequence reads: CASSRAGGVETQYF. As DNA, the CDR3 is TGTGCCAGCAGCCGAGCCGGGGGGGTAGAGACCCAGTACTTC.

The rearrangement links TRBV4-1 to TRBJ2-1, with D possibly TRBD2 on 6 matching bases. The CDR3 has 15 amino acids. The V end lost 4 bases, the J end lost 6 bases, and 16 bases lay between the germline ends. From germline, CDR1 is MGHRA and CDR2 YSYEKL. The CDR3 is CASSLGWGVSNEQFF. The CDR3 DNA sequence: TGCGCCAGCAGCCTCGGGTGGGGGGTAAGCAATGAGCAGTTCTTC.

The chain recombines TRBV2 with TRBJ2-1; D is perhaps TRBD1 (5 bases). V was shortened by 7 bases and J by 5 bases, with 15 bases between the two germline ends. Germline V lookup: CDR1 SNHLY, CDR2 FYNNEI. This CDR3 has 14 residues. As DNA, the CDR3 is TGTGCCAGCAACAGCAGGGTGCGGAACAATGAGCAGTTCTTC. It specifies CASNSRVRNNEQFF.

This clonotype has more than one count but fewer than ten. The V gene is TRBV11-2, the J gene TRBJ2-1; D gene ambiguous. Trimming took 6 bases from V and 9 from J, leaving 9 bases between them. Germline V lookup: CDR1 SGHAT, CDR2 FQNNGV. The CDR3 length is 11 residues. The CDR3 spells CASRKGPEQFF. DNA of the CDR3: TGTGCCAGCAGAAAAGGGCCTGAGCAGTTCTTC.

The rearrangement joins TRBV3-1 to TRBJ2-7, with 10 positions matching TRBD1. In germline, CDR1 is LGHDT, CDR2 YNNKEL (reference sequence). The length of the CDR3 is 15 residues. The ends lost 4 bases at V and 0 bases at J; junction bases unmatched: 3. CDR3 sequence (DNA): TGTGCCAGCAGCCGGGGACAGGGGAGCTCCTACGAGCAGTACTTC. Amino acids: CASSRGQGSSYEQYF.

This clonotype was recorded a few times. CDR3 residues: CASSPGTGPNQPQHF. CDR3 DNA: TGTGCCAGCAGTCCCGGGACGGGGCCAAATCAGCCCCAGCATTTT. This chain uses TRBV6-2 or TRBV6-3 with TRBJ1-5, with D maybe TRBD1 (5 bases). CDR1 MNHEY and CDR2 SVGEGT come from the germline V gene. CDR3 length: 15 residues. V shed 5 bases and J shed 4 bases, with 15 bases lying between them.

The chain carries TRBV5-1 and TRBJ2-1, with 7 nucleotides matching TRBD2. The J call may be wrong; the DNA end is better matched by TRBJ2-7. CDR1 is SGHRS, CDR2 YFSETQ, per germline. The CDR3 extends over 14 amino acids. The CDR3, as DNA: TGCGCCAGCGGCCGCACTAGCGAACTCTACGAGCAGTACTTC. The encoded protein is CASGRTSELYEQYF.

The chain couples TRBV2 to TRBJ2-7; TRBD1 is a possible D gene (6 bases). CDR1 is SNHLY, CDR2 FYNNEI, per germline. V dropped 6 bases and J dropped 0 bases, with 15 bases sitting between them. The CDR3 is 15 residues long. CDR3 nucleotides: TGTGCCAGCAGGGACGGGACACATCACTCCTACGAGCAGTACTTC. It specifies CASRDGTHHSYEQYF. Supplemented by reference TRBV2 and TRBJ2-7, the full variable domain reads EPEVTQTPSHQVTQMGQEVILRCVPISNHLYFYWYRQILGQKVEFLVSFYNNEISEKSEIFDDQFSVERPDGSNFTLKIRSTKLEDSAMYFCASRDGTHHSYEQYFGPGTRLTVT.

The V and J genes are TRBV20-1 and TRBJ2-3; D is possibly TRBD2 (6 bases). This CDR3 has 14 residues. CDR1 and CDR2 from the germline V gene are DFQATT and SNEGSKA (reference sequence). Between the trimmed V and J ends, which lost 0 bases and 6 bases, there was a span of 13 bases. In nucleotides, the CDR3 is TGCAGTGCTAGAGATCTAGCGTTACTGGATACGCAGTATTTT. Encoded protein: CSARDLALLDTQYF.

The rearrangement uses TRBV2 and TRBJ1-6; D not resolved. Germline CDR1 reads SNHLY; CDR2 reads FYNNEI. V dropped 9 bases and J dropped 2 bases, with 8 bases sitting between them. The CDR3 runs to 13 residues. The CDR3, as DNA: TGTGCCAGTGCCAGAACCTATAATTCACCCCTCCACTTT. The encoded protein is CASARTYNSPLHF. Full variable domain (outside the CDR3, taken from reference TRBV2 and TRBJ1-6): EPEVTQTPSHQVTQMGQEVILRCVPISNHLYFYWYRQILGQKVEFLVSFYNNEISEKSEIFDDQFSVERPDGSNFTLKIRSTKLEDSAMYFCASARTYNSPLHFGNGTRLTVT.

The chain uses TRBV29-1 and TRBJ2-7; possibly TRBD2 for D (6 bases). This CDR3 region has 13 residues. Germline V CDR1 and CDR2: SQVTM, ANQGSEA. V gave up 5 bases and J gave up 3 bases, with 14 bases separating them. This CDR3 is CSVHSGRSYEQYF. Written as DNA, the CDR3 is TGCAGCGTTCACAGCGGGCGGAGCTACGAGCAGTACTTC.

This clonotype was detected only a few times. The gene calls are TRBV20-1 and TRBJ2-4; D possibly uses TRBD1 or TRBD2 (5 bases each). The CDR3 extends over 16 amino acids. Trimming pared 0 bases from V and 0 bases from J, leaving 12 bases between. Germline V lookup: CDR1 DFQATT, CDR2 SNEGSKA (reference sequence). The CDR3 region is CSARDASGLAKNIQYF. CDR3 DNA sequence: TGCAGTGCTAGAGATGCCTCGGGGCTAGCCAAAAACATTCAGTACTTC.